These 5 T cell receptor beta chains originate from one sample sequenced in a study of blood T cell repertoires in COVID-19. Profiled with immunoSEQ multiplex PCR; TCRdb holds only in-frame clones, not every one. Of some 270,000 clones listed, approximately 90% were seen once; the top ten hold 4.1%. What was sequenced was PBMCs or T cells enriched from blood (not recorded which). The receptor set was obtained from a woman in her thirties with acute COVID-19.

The chain uses TRBV27 and TRBJ1-2; 8 bases line up with TRBD1. The CDR3 contains 16 residues. V lost 0 bases, J lost 4 bases, and 7 bases stayed unmatched. Germline CDR1 reads MNHEY; CDR2 reads SMNVEV (reference sequence). CDR3 DNA: TGTGCCAGCAGTTTATCGGACAGGGATCCCCTCTATGGCTACACCTTC. This codes for CASSLSDRDPLYGYTF.

The chain employs TRBV28 and TRBJ2-3; 11 nucleotides agree with TRBD2. The CDR3 is made up of 15 amino acids. Unmatched junction bases numbered 4, after V lost 4 bases and J lost 4 bases. Germline V lookup: CDR1 MDHEN, CDR2 SYDVKM. For the CDR3, the DNA is TGTGCCAGCAGTTCCCTAGCGGGAGGCCCAGATACGCAGTATTTT. This translates into CASSSLAGGPDTQYF.

V usage is TRBV27 and J usage is TRBJ1-1, with TRBD1 identical over 7 bases. Per the germline V gene, CDR1 is MNHEY and CDR2 is SMNVEV (reference sequence). There are 13 residues in the CDR3. The ends lost 4 bases at V and 5 bases at J; junction bases unmatched: 4. For the CDR3, the DNA is TGTGCCAGCAGTTCTAGACAGGGTACTGAAGCTTTCTTT. Translation: CASSSRQGTEAFF.

The chain couples TRBV12-1 to TRBJ2-1; the D call in the table, TRBD2, was not verified against the DNA. TRBV12-1 is designated a pseudogene. CDR3 size: 14 residues. CDR3 residues: CASITSGIYNEQFF. CDR3 in DNA: TGTGCCAGCATTACTAGCGGGATTTACAATGAGCAGTTCTTC.

This chain connects TRBV18 to TRBJ2-7; D may be TRBD2 (6 bases). The length of the CDR3 is 16 residues. CDR1 KGHSH and CDR2 LQKENI come from the germline V gene. The V end was cut by 2 bases, the J end by 7 bases, with 21 bases between. The CDR3 protein is CASSPTGPSDAGEQYF. The CDR3 DNA sequence: TGTGCCAGCTCACCAACCGGGCCTAGCGACGCGGGGGAGCAGTACTTC.